This entry lists 8 T cell receptor beta chains sequenced from one sample in a study of T-cell reconstitution after alpha-beta-depleted transplantation in children (dated by TCRdb to the mid-2010s). The library was built by means of PCR. TCRdb names Illumina HiSeq 2500 as the instrument used. Molecular barcoding was employed in the preparation of TCR libraries, with unique molecular identifiers being used to normalize TCRbeta repertoire quantification. The raw public data were reprocessed by TCRdb itself: fastp quality trimming at Q25, MiXCR clonotype calling, in-frame beta chains only. Rows with a matching CDR3 protein are joined into one entry that keeps the most common DNA and genes. The sample records about 500,000 distinct CDR3 sequences, approximately 30% of which are singletons. 2% to 3% of the sample belongs to the ten largest clones. The sequencing here drew on PBMCs from the stem cell graft donor, taken from the stem cell graft. The receptor set was obtained from a human donor who donated a stem cell graft to a child with aplastic anemia.

This clonotype was observed a handful of times. The J gene is TRBJ2-7, the V gene TRBV6-5, with 9 bases that match TRBD2. The CDR3 is made up of 19 amino acids. Germline CDR1 reads MNHEY; CDR2 reads SVGAGI. The trim removed 2 bases at V and 3 bases at J, leaving 17 bases unmatched. The CDR3 spells CASSYARPGLASRVYEQYF. CDR3 sequence (DNA): TGTGCCAGCAGTTACGCAAGACCGGGACTAGCCTCTAGAGTCTACGAGCAGTACTTC.

This clonotype was observed a few times. The V and J genes are TRBV27 and TRBJ2-3; 8 positions match TRBD2. Germline CDR1 reads MNHEY; CDR2 reads SMNVEV (reference sequence). The CDR3 totals 16 residues. The V gene end was trimmed by 4 bases and the J gene end by 8 bases; junction bases not matched to a gene: 14. CDR3 residues: CASSSTPQRERRTQYF. Here the CDR3 DNA reads TGTGCCAGCAGTTCCACCCCACAGCGGGAGAGGCGTACGCAGTATTTT.

The CDR3 DNA reads TGTGCCAGCAGCTCCAAGGGGGCTTTCTACAATGAGCAGTTCTTC. This encodes CASSSKGAFYNEQFF. This chain joins TRBV28 and TRBJ2-1; TRBD1 agrees at 7 bases. After removal of 6 bases from V and 3 bases from J, the junction contained 8 bases not matched to a gene. CDR1 and CDR2 from the germline V gene are MDHEN and SYDVKM. The CDR3 is 15 residues long.

This clonotype was counted only a few times. The V call is TRBV4-1, the J call TRBJ2-5; possibly TRBD1 or TRBD2 for D (5 bases each). From germline, CDR1 is MGHRA and CDR2 YSYEKL. V gave up 1 base and J gave up 4 bases, with 19 bases separating them. CDR3 length equals 17 residues. This CDR3 is CASSQVRLGELAETQYF. CDR3 nucleotide sequence: TGCGCCAGCAGCCAAGTGAGGCTAGGGGAGTTGGCAGAGACCCAGTACTTC.

This clonotype was detected only a few times. The V call is TRBV7-9, the J call TRBJ1-2; D uncertain. V lost 2 bases to trimming and J lost 4 bases, with 8 bases between them. CDR1 is SEHNR, CDR2 FQNEAQ, per germline (reference sequence). The CDR3 covers 13 residues. CDR3 coding DNA: TGTGCCAGCAGCTTAATCCATTTCTATGGCTACACCTTC. Residues: CASSLIHFYGYTF.

In this sample, this clonotype turned up a few times. V usage is TRBV14 and J usage is TRBJ2-7; 10 nucleotides align to TRBD2. V gave up 6 bases and J gave up 4 bases; unmatched junction bases: 9. From germline, CDR1 is SGHDN and CDR2 FVKESK. The CDR3 totals 15 residues. The CDR3 DNA sequence: TGTGCCAGCAGTTCCCCCCTAGCGGGAGCTTACGAGCAGTACTTC. It encodes CASSSPLAGAYEQYF.

Only a few counts were recorded for this clonotype. The gene calls are TRBV20-1 and TRBJ2-1, with TRBD2 matching over 10 bases. This CDR3 contains 16 residues. Germline CDR1 and CDR2: DFQATT and SNEGSKA (reference sequence). The V gene end was trimmed by 3 bases and the J gene end by 7 bases; junction bases not matched to a gene: 12. CDR3 coding DNA: TGCAGTGCTAGGTTGACTAGCGGGTGGAGGACGAATGAGCAGTTCTTC. Protein product: CSARLTSGWRTNEQFF.

The gene calls are TRBV5-4 and TRBJ1-1; 9 bases match TRBD1. CDR1 is SGHNT, CDR2 YYREEE, per germline (reference sequence). Unmatched junction bases numbered 8, after V lost 4 bases and J lost 4 bases. CDR3 length: 15 amino acids. The CDR3, as DNA: TGTGCCAGCAGCCCTGCCGGACAGGGGACCACTGAAGCTTTCTTT. Translated: CASSPAGQGTTEAFF.